A selection of T cell receptor beta chains follows, all from one sample in a study of Graves' ophthalmopathy and Graves' hyperthyroidism. TCRdb redid the calling of the multiplex PCR reads with MiXCR, one entry per CDR3 protein. The sample yields some 240,000 distinct CDR3 sequences, about 47% seen once. Sample: peripheral blood. The receptors stem from an adult man with Graves' ophthalmopathy. The CDR3 runs from the conserved cysteine through the conserved F or W. A D gene is named only where the DNA matches it firmly. Clone size is not always given. Where it is, it says once, few, many or a class for expanded clones.

v_gene	d_gene	j_gene	abundance	CDR3nt	CDR3aa
TRBV10-3	NA	TRBJ2-6	NA	TGTGCCAGCAGTGCGATCGACTTCTCCTTGGGCTTTTCTGGGGCCAACGTCCTGACTTTC	CASSAIDFSLGFSGANVLTF
TRBV9	NA	TRBJ1-4	NA	TGTGCCAGCAGCGTTTCTACAGGGTCTAATGAAAAACTGTTTTTT	CASSVSTGSNEKLFF
TRBV7-2	NA	TRBJ2-2	many	TGTGCCAGCAGCTCTCCAAGGGTCCGGACCGGGGAGCTGTTTTTT	CASSSPRVRTGELFF
TRBV15	NA	TRBJ2-5	NA	TGTGCCACCACTGATGCGGAGCAAGAGACCCAGTACTTC	CATTDAEQETQYF
TRBV6-1	NA	TRBJ1-6	NA	TGTGCCAGCAGAAACAGCTATAATAATTCACCCCTCCACTTT	CASRNSYNNSPLHF
TRBV7-9	NA	TRBJ1-1	NA	TGTGCCAGCAGCTTACCCGTGGGAACTGAAGCTTTCTTT	CASSLPVGTEAFF
TRBV7-3	TRBD1	TRBJ1-1	NA	TGTGCCAGCAGCGGCGGGACAGCTGGAAACACTGAAGCTTTCTTT	CASSGGTAGNTEAFF
TRBV20-1	TRBD2	TRBJ2-7	NA	TGCAGTGCTAGATCGAGACTAGCGGGGCCCGAGCAGTACTTC	CSARSRLAGPEQYF
TRBV5-8	NA	TRBJ1-1	NA	TGTGCCAGCAGCTGGCCAGGGAACACTGAAGCTTTCTTT	CASSWPGNTEAFF
TRBV25-1	NA	TRBJ2-1	few	TGTGCCAGCAGTGATCATGGGGGGAGCTCCTACAATGAGCAGTTCTTC	CASSDHGGSSYNEQFF
TRBV24-1	NA	TRBJ1-2	NA	TGTGCCACCAGTGATTTACCAGGGAAGGGTGATGGCTACACCTTC	CATSDLPGKGDGYTF
TRBV10-2	TRBD2	TRBJ2-7	NA	TGCGCCAGCACCGGCGGCGGGAGACCCTACGAGCAGTACTTC	CASTGGGRPYEQYF
TRBV12-3/TRBV12-4	NA	TRBJ2-3	NA	TGTGCCAGCAGCAGAGGAGTACAAAGCACAGATACGCAGTATTTT	CASSRGVQSTDTQYF
TRBV19	NA	TRBJ2-5	once	TGTGCCAGTAGTATATGGCGGGCCACCGGCGGAGAGACCCAGTACTTC	CASSIWRATGGETQYF
TRBV19	NA	TRBJ1-1	few	TGTGCCAGTAGTATCCCCCCGAACACTGAAGCTTTCTTT	CASSIPPNTEAFF
TRBV5-6	NA	TRBJ2-7	NA	TGTGCCAGCAGCTTTGACAGGTTGGCCTACGAGCAGTACTTC	CASSFDRLAYEQYF
TRBV9	TRBD2	TRBJ2-5	many	TGTGCCAGCGCGCGGGAGGCCCAAGAGACCCAGTACTTC	CASAREAQETQYF
TRBV20-1	TRBD1	TRBJ2-7	NA	TGCAGTGCTAGAAACGACAGGGACCTCTACGAGCAGTACTTC	CSARNDRDLYEQYF
TRBV10-3	NA	TRBJ2-5	NA	TGTGCCATCAGTAGAATAGCGGATAAAGAGACCCAGTACTTC	CAISRIADKETQYF
TRBV19	NA	TRBJ1-2	once	TGTGCCAGCCGGGGGCGGGATGGCTACACCTTC	CASRGRDGYTF
TRBV29-1	NA	TRBJ2-5	many	TGCAGCGTTGAAGAAGGGCTAGACGGGACCCAGTACTTC	CSVEEGLDGTQYF
TRBV9	NA	TRBJ1-4	NA	TGTGCCAGCAGCGTAGAGGCTTTCCCTAATGAAAAACTGTTTTTT	CASSVEAFPNEKLFF
TRBV24-1	TRBD1	TRBJ2-6	NA	TGTGCCCCCTCCGGACAGGGGAGCTCTGGGGCCAACGTCCTGACTTTC	CAPSGQGSSGANVLTF
TRBV15	NA	TRBJ2-7	many	TGTGCCACCAGCAGAGATTATGCTAGCGCTCAGTACTTC	CATSRDYASAQYF
TRBV7-9	NA	TRBJ1-2	NA	TGTGCCAGCAGCGAACAGGACAGTCATTATGATTATGGCTACACCTTC	CASSEQDSHYDYGYTF
TRBV7-7	NA	TRBJ2-5	few	TGTGCTAGCAGCCCTTACGACAGCCAAGAGACCCAGTACTTC	CASSPYDSQETQYF
TRBV9	TRBD1	TRBJ1-1	NA	TGTGCCAGCAGCGTAGATCCAGGGGGATCGGACACTGAAGCTTTCTTT	CASSVDPGGSDTEAFF
TRBV10-3	NA	TRBJ1-4	NA	TGTGCCATCAGTGCCTCAGGCGGTGAAAAACTGTTTTTT	CAISASGGEKLFF
TRBV5-1	NA	TRBJ2-2	NA	TGCGCCAGCAGCTTGGTTGCCGGGATGGACACCGGGGAGCTGTTTTTT	CASSLVAGMDTGELFF
TRBV5-1	NA	TRBJ1-1	once	TGCGCCAGCAGCTCCGGGAACAGGGCAGACACTGAAGCTTTCTTT	CASSSGNRADTEAFF
TRBV20-1	TRBD1	TRBJ1-5	NA	TGCAGTGCAGACTCCAGGGGGGTCAATCAGCCCCAGCATTTT	CSADSRGVNQPQHF
TRBV12-3/TRBV12-4	NA	TRBJ1-1	many	TGTGCCAGCAGGACGGGGTTTCCCATGAACACTGAAGCTTTCTTT	CASRTGFPMNTEAFF
TRBV5-6	NA	TRBJ1-1	NA	TGTGCCAGCAGCTTGGACCGCCTGACGAACACTGAAGCTTTCTTT	CASSLDRLTNTEAFF
TRBV10-3	NA	TRBJ2-7	NA	TGTGCCATCCGGGGGCAGGGCGGCACAGATACGCAGTACTTC	CAIRGQGGTDTQYF
TRBV20-1	TRBD1	TRBJ1-2	few	TGCAGTGCGGTGGACAGGGGGCGAGGCTACACCTTC	CSAVDRGRGYTF
TRBV19	NA	TRBJ2-7	few	TGTGCCAGTAGTCCCCCGAAAGCAGCTTACGAGCAGTACTTC	CASSPPKAAYEQYF
TRBV4-1	NA	TRBJ2-5	few	TGTGCCAGCAGCCACGGACAGAGGGCTGTAGAGACCCAGTACTTC	CASSHGQRAVETQYF